This TCR beta chain was documented in a study of CD4 T cells in relation to SARS-CoV-2 and coronaviruses. The assay was immunoSEQ multiplex PCR, and TCRdb's table has in-frame clones only and misses some. Here the sample spans approximately 15,000 clones, roughly 78% being singletons. As for this clone: Its specificity is unknown.

Before the COVID-19 pandemic, during about 2010-2019, CD4+ T cells were taken from unexposed donors. Isolation of CD4+ T cells took place after less than 11 days in culture. Testing used SARS-CoV-2 S/N and four cold-coronavirus spikes on unexposed-donor CD4+ T cells, cells permitting. Germline V CDR1 and CDR2: SQVTM, ANQGSEA. The ends were cut back, 7 bases at V and 4 bases at J, with 13 bases in the middle. The CDR3 extends over 12 amino acids. Regarding the study as a whole: Monoreactive clones expanded significantly more to SARS-CoV-2 than crossreactive clones did.

The chain is built from TRBV29-1 and TRBJ2-5; possibly TRBD1 for D (5 bases). The sequenced material came from CD4+ T cells from PBMCs, cultured in vitro. This sequence was found in a human donor in good health. The chain's CDR3 is CSESRDGETQYF. In DNA form, the CDR3 reads TGCAGCGAATCCAGGGATGGAGAGACCCAGTACTTC.